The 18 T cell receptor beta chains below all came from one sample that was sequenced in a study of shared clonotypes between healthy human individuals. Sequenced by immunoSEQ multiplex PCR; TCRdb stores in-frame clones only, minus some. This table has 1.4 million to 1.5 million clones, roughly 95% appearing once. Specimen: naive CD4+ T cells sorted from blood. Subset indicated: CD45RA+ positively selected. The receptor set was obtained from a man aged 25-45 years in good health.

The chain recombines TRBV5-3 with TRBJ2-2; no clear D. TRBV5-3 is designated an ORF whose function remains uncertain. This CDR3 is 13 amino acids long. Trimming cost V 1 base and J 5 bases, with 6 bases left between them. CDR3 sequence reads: CARSLSRTGELFF. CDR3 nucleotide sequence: TGTGCCAGAAGCTTGTCCCGAACCGGGGAGCTGTTTTTT.

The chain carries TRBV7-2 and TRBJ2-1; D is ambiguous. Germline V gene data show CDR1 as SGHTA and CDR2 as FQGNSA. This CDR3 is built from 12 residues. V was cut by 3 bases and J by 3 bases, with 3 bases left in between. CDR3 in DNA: TGTGCCAGCAGCTTTCTCTACAATGAGCAGTTCTTC. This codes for CASSFLYNEQFF. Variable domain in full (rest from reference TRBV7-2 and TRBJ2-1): GAGVSQSPSNKVTEKGKDVELRCDPISGHTALYWYRQSLGQGLEFLIYFQGNSAPDKSGLPSDRFSAERTGGSVSTLTIQRTQQEDSAVYLCASSFLYNEQFFGPGTRLTVL.

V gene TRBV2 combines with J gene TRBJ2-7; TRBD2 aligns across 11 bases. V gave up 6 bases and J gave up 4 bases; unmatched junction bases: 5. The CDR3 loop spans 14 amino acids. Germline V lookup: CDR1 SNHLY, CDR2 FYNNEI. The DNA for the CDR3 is TGTGCCAGCAGATCCGGGACTAGCGGTTACGAGCAGTACTTC. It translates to CASRSGTSGYEQYF. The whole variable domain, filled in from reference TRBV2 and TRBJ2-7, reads EPEVTQTPSHQVTQMGQEVILRCVPISNHLYFYWYRQILGQKVEFLVSFYNNEISEKSEIFDDQFSVERPDGSNFTLKIRSTKLEDSAMYFCASRSGTSGYEQYFGPGTRLTVT.

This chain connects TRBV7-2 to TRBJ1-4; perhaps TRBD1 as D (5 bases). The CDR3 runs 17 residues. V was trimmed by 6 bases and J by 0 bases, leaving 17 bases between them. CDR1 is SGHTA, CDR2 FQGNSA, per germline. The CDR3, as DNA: TGTGCCAGCAGATCCGGGGCGGGGGTATCAACTAATGAAAAACTGTTTTTT. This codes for CASRSGAGVSTNEKLFF.

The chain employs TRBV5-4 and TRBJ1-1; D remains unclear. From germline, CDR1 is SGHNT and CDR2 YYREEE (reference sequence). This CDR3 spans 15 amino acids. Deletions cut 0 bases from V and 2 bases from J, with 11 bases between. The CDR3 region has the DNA TGTGCCAGCAGCTTGGCCACTAGGGCCAACACTGAAGCTTTCTTT. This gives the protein CASSLATRANTEAFF.

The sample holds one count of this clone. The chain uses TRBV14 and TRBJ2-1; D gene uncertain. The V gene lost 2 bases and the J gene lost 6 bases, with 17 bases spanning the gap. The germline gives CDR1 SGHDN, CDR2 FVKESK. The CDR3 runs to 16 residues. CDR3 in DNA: TGTGCCAGCAGCCAATGGCTGAGTAGACTCCGCAATGAGCAGTTCTTC. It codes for CASSQWLSRLRNEQFF.

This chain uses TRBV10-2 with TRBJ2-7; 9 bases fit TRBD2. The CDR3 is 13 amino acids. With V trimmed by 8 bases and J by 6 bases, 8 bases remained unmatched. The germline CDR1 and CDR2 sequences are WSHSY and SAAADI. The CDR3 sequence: CASAGGGGPEQYF. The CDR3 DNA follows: TGCGCCAGCGCCGGCGGGGGGGGGCCCGAGCAGTACTTC.

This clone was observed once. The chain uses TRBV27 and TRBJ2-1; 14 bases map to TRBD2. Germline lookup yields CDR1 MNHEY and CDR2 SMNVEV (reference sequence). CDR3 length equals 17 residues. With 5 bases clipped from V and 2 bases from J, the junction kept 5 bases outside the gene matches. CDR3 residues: CASSQRLAGGTYNEQFF. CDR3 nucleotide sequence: TGTGCCAGCAGTCAACGACTAGCGGGAGGGACCTACAATGAGCAGTTCTTC.

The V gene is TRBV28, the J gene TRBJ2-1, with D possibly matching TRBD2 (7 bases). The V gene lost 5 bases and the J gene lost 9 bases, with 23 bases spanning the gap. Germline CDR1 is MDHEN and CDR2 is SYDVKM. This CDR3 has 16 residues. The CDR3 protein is CASSPSGGARWSEQFF. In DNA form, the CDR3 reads TGTGCCAGCAGTCCCTCTGGGGGGGCGAGGTGGAGTGAGCAGTTCTTC.

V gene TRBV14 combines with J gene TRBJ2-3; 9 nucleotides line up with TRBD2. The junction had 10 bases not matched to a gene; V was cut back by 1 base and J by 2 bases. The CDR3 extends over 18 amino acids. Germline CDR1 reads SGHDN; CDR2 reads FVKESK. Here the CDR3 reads CASSQGLAEDGPTDTQYF. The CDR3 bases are TGTGCCAGCAGCCAAGGACTAGCGGAGGACGGGCCCACAGATACGCAGTATTTT.

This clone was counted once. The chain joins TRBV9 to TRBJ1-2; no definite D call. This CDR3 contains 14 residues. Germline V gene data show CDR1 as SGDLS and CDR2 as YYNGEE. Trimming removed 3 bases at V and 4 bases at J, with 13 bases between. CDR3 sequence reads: CASSETSRRYGYTF. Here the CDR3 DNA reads TGTGCCAGCAGCGAAACGTCTCGCCGCTATGGCTACACCTTC.

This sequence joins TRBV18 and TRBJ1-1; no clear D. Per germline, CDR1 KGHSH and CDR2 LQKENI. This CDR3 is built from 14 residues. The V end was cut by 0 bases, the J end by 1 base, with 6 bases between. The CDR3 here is CASSPPSGNTEAFF. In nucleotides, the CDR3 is TGTGCCAGCTCACCACCCAGCGGGAACACTGAAGCTTTCTTT. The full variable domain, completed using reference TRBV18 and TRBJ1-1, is NAGVMQNPRHLVRRRGQEARLRCSPMKGHSHVYWYRQLPEEGLKFMVYLQKENIIDESGMPKERFSAEFPKEGPSILRIQQVVRGDSAAYFCASSPPSGNTEAFFGQGTRLTVV.

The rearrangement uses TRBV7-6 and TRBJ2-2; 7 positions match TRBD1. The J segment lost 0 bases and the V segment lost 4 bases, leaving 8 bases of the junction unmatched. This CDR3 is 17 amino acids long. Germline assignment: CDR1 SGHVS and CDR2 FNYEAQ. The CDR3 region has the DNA TGTGCCAGCAGCTCACGCCTGGGACAGACGAACACCGGGGAGCTGTTTTTT. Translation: CASSSRLGQTNTGELFF.

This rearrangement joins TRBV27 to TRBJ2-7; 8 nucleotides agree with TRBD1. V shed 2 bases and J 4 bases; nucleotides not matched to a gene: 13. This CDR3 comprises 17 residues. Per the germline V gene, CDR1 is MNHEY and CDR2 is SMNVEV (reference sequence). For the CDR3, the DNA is TGTGCCAGCAGTTTAGGTGGCGCGAGGACAGGGCGGTACGAGCAGTACTTC. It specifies CASSLGGARTGRYEQYF.

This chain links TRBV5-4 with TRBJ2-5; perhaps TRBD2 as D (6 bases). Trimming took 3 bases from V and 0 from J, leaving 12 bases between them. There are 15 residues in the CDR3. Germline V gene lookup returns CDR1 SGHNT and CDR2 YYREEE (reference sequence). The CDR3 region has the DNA TGTGCCAGCAGCTGGACCCTAGCGTACCAAGAGACCCAGTACTTC. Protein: CASSWTLAYQETQYF. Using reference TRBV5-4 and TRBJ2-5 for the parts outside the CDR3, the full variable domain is ETGVTQSPTHLIKTRGQQVTLRCSSQSGHNTVSWYQQALGQGPQFIFQYYREEENGRGNFPPRFSGLQFPNYSSELNVNALELDDSALYLCASSWTLAYQETQYFGPGTRLLVL.

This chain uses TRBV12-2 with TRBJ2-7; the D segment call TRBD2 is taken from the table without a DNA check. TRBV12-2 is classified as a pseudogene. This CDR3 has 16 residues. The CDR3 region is CASRLATSGRPYEQYF. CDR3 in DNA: TGTGCAAGTCGCTTAGCGACAAGCGGGAGACCCTACGAGCAGTACTTC.

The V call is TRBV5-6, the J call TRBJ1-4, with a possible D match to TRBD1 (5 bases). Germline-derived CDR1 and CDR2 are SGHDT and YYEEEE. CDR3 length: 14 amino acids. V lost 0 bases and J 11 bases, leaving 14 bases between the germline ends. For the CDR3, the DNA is TGTGCCAGCAGCTTGGGAGGGGCCTTAGGCAAACTGTTTTTT. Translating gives CASSLGGALGKLFF.

DNA of the CDR3: TGTGCCAGCAGCCAACTTGCTAGACTAGCGGGCTACGAGCAGTACTTC. This encodes CASSQLARLAGYEQYF. This chain links TRBV2 with TRBJ2-7; TRBD2 agrees at 10 bases. V lost 6 bases and J lost 3; bases outside the gene matches: 11. The CDR3 runs to 16 residues. CDR1 SNHLY and CDR2 FYNNEI come from the germline V gene.